This entry features one T cell receptor (beta chain) sequence. Trimming left V 0 bases short and J 3 bases short, with 12 bases between. This CDR3 contains 16 residues. CDR1 and CDR2 from the germline V gene are MNHEY and SVGAGI. The sample is drawn from a study of control samples from healthy donors and cancer patients. Using immunoSEQ multiplex PCR, the repertoire was profiled, and TCRdb retains in-frame clones only, with some absent. The sample carries 20,000 to 25,000 clones, approximately 90% recorded once. The chain carries TRBV6-5 and TRBJ2-4; no reliable D call. This TCR derives from a woman aged 55-69 years with head and neck cancer. Sequencing used PBMCs. CDR3 region: CASSYSLYDVKNIQYF. The CDR3 DNA reads as TGTGCCAGCAGTTACTCTCTCTATGATGTCAAAAACATTCAGTACTTC.